This entry concerns a single TCR beta chain. The antigen it recognizes is unknown. In total, approximately 700 healthy bone marrow donors made up the cohort. All cohort members were sampled while nominally healthy, although unrecorded immune exposures were likely present. The donor tested CMV seronegative, placing the donor among the approximately 400 seronegative members of the cohort. Every donor gave a peripheral blood sample, and the peripheral blood mononuclear cells from that sample were used for TCR beta sequencing. The Qiagen DNeasy Blood Extraction Kit was used to extract genomic DNA from the blood cell samples. Library prep was done by the immunoSEQ multiplex PCR assay. For the multiplex PCR, a mixture combining 60 forward primers for TCR Vbeta segments and 13 reverse primers for TCR Jbeta segments was used. Amplification of the CDR3 region of rearranged TCR beta genes was performed with a multiplex PCR assay on genomic DNA. On the Illumina HiSeq System, the amplified TCR beta libraries were sequenced as 87-base-pair reads. As for the authors' bioinformatics: A later analysis counted tens of millions of unique TCR beta chains across the 690 or so repertoires, and roughly 10 million of these chains were shared by at least two donors. To remove PCR and sequencing errors, raw reads were error-corrected and collapsed into unique sequences using a nearest-neighbor algorithm that merged closely related sequences. V, D and J gene segments were assigned by aligning CDR3 sequences to IMGT reference sequences. For a sequence to be retained, a match of at least six nucleotides was required to both a V gene segment and a J gene segment. Rearrangements were classified as productive when the CDR3 lacked stop codons and remained in frame with V and J, and all other rearrangements were classified as non-productive. Following IMGT convention, CDR3 was defined as the stretch from the second conserved V-encoded cysteine to the conserved J-encoded phenylalanine. Sequences without an unambiguous match to a single V gene segment were excluded from the earlier analysis of a few hundred of the donors. In an earlier analysis of approximately 550 of the donors, V segments were called functional above 56.7% productive rearrangements and were called segregating when the between-donor standard deviation exceeded 5%. To diagnose cytomegalovirus status from the catalog of TCR beta chain sequences, a statistical classification framework was built. In a later analysis, V and J genes were assigned by comparing TCR nucleotide sequences against IMGT/GENE-DB human TR gene sequences. The TCRdist pipeline was used in a later analysis to assign CDR3 sequences and most-parsimonious VDJ recombination scenarios. In a later analysis, every TCR beta chain was defined by the combination of its CDR3 amino acid sequence and its V-gene family, and reads without a unique V-gene family were dropped. In a later analysis, approximately 640 highly shared, low-generation-probability nucleotide sequences were removed to address suspected cross-contamination and a sequencing artifact. For each public chain, a later analysis derived a clonal expansion index from normalized ranks of inferred template counts within each repertoire. In a later analysis, generation probabilities were computed with a VDJ recombination model fitted to out-of-frame rearrangements, and the resulting probabilities were checked against IGoR. A later analysis scored TCR-TCR, TCR-HLA and TCR-CMV co-occurrence with hypergeometric tests, applying a repertoire-size bias correction to TCR pairs. False discovery rates were estimated in a later analysis by permuting HLA or CMV assignments 20 times. In a later analysis, co-occurring TCRs were grouped with DBSCAN, and TCRdist sequence similarity was added when clustering was performed within HLA-allele-positive subsets. Co-occurrence clustering excluded repertoires with fewer than 30,000 or more than 120,000 public chains, plus five with anomalous nucleotide sharing. This is the immuneACCESS table as TCRdb keeps it, with only in-frame sequences that have V and J called. A part of the clones is gone; compared with another copy, unresolved V genes explain less than half, and the rest is unexplained. V and J calls and clone size are given by that table; D and trimming were obtained from the DNA. This sample's table lists about 140,000 clones. Clones ranked in the top ten supply 2.2% of the sample.

This sample is part of a study of cytomegalovirus exposure and HLA in healthy donors (TCRdb year 2017). Regarding the study in general: In an earlier analysis of 587 of the donors, around 290 Gb of sequence data and just under 120 million unique TCR beta sequences from roughly 190 million T cells were reported. An earlier analysis of 587 of the donors used high-throughput TCR beta sequencing to judge whether each TCR beta V gene segment behaved as functional or pseudogenic. An early release covering about 600 HLA-typed donors comprised about 290 gigabases of sequencing data and roughly 86 million unique TCR sequences. All discovery cohort repertoires had been generated on a single sequencing platform. To predict cytomegalovirus infection status, the study brought together high-throughput TCR immunosequencing, statistical association of individual TCRs with disease status, and machine learning. A later analysis re-examined previously published TCR beta repertoires from more than 600 donors and added high-resolution HLA genotyping to investigate patterns of TCR occurrence. About five DR-DQ haplotypes were handled as single units for association and clustering, since linkage in the cohort was strong. In the later analysis, no new phenotypic data were used to find candidate immune exposures; instead, reliance was placed on TCR beta sequences and their occurrence across donors. In a later genetic analysis, genome-wide SNP genotypes for about 60% of the 666 donors were used, and that subset was treated as a discovery cohort. On average, around 240,000 unique TCR beta nucleotide sequences were sequenced per donor among about 400 genotyped donors of the cohort, with 15% to 20% of those sequences being non-productive. The T cell repertoires of around 670 subjects were profiled by immunosequencing and related to cytomegalovirus serostatus. Typing coverage differed by locus: A, B, C, DRB1 and DQB1 were typed in roughly 629-630 donors, DQA1 in 500 to 550, DPA1 in 600 to 610, and DPB1 in roughly 450. The genetic ancestry cluster associated with self-reported Caucasian donors included 81% of the 398 genotyped donors. Along with the roughly 670-subject first cohort, a separate validation cohort of around 110 different subjects was used. Donor age, sex, ethnicity and CMV serostatus were compiled together with the repertoire data. The study aimed to test whether signatures of past pathogen exposure could be identified by cataloging public T cell receptors. Class I and class II HLA loci were covered by the typing at four-digit resolution.

The germline ends are 12 bases apart after V is trimmed by 8 bases and J by 5 bases. The cysteine opens and the phenylalanine closes a CDR3 of 13 amino acids. The kept DNA is CDR3 alone, 39 bases in frame from the first base. CDR1 SEHNR and CDR2 FQNEAQ are derived from the germline V gene (reference sequence). The investigation overall reported the following: A later genetic analysis associated a missense DCLRE1C variant with V-gene and J-gene trimming of TCR beta chains, and an independent cohort replicated the association. The earlier analysis of 450 to 700 of the donors excluded 15 to 20 rarely observed V segments, including chromosome 9 orphons, because counts were too low. When HLA alleles, especially DR and DQ, strongly co-occurred, attributing TCR associations to individual alleles was difficult. The sequencing pipeline was judged likely to have produced a cluster of highly shared sequence variants as a technical artifact. Presence/absence analyses assumed roughly uniform sequencing depth across donors, an assumption that may not hold. Compared with equally common non-associated chains, HLA-associated TCR beta chains in a later analysis were more clonally expanded and had lower generation probabilities. A further reported finding was that TCR beta sequences accurately predicted the HLA-A and HLA-B alleles for most subjects in the first cohort. For the cohort, immune exposure information was limited to CMV serostatus. In vitro tests confirmed that a few of the cytomegalovirus-associated TCR beta chains recognize cytomegalovirus antigens. Because HLA typing was unavailable for some donors at each locus, only the typed subset was used in association tests. According to a later analysis, most CMV-associated TCR beta chains appeared to be HLA-restricted, and the HLA associations seemed to be driven largely by CMV exposure. Because the 87-base-pair reads could not distinguish some IMGT-functional V segments, including TRBV6-2 and TRBV6-3, those segments were excluded. Broadly in line with IMGT annotations, most TCR beta V segments showed up in productive rearrangements about 87% or about 30% of the time in an earlier analysis of roughly 590 of the donors. Across donors, most TCR sequences were observed very rarely, whereas some public TCRs were present in many individuals. The study gave a list of some 150 TCR beta chains associated with cytomegalovirus. According to a later analysis, parvovirus B19, influenza, CMV and Epstein-Barr virus appeared linked to several top co-occurrence clusters. It was suggested by the authors that the approach could potentially be generalized to other disease states and immunological phenotypes. A later analysis found that TCR association rates varied across HLA loci, with DRB1 alleles showing the most associated TCRs and HLA-C alleles the fewest. Linkage disequilibrium might explain the correlated functional status among segregating V segments, but an unknown experimental factor could not be excluded. Specific HLA alleles were associated with around 18,000 TCR beta sequences at a false discovery rate of 0.05 in a later analysis. Cytomegalovirus status was reported to be diagnosed by the classifier with high specificity and sensitivity in both the original and validation cohorts. Only TCR beta chains were sequenced in this cohort, and the absence of alpha or paired-chain data limited detectable features. Compared with the approximately 670-donor mean, donors in an Asian-associated ancestry cluster had fewer N-insertions in productive TCRs, according to a later genetic analysis.

Sequences were obtained from PBMCs. This TCR came from a woman between 18 and 29 years old in good health and CMV-seronegative. The rearrangement combines TRBV7-9 with TRBJ1-4; the D gene is possibly TRBD1, with 5 bases matching. The DNA sequence is TGTGCCAGCGTCCGGGGGACCAATGAAAAACTGTTTTTT. Its coded protein is CASVRGTNEKLFF.